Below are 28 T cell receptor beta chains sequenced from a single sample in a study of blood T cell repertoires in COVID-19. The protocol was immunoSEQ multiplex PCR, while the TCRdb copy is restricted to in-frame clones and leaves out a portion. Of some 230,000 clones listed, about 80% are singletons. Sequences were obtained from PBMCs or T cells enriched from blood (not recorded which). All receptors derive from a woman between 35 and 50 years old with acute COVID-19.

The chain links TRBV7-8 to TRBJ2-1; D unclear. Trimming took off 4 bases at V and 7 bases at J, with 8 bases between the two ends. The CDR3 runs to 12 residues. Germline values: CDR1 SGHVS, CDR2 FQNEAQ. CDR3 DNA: TGTGCCAGCAGCTATACATCTAATGAGCAGTTCTTC. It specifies CASSYTSNEQFF. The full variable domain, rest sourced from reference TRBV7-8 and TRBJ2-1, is GAGVSQSPRYKVAKRGQDVALRCDPISGHVSLFWYQQALGQGPEFLTYFQNEAQLDKSGLPSDRFFAERPEGSVSTLKIQRTQQEDSAVYLCASSYTSNEQFFGPGTRLTVL.

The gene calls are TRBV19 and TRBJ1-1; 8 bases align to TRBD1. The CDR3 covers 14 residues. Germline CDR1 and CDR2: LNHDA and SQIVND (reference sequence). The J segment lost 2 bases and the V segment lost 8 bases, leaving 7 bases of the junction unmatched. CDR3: CASRGDRSNTEAFF. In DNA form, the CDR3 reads TGTGCCAGTCGTGGGGACAGGTCTAACACTGAAGCTTTCTTT.

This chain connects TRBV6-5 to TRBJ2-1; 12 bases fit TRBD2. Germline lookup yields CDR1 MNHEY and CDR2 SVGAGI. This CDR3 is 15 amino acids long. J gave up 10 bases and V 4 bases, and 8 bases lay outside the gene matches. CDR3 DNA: TGTGCCAGCAGTTCCCCCACTAGCGGGAGGCGGGAGCAGTTCTTC. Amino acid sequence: CASSSPTSGRREQFF.

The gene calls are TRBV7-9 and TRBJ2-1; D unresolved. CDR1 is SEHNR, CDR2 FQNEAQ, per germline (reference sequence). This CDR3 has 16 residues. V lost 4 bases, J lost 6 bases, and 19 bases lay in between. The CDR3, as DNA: TGTGCCAGCAGCTCATACCTTGACTCAACGGGCAATGAGCAGTTCTTC. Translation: CASSSYLDSTGNEQFF.

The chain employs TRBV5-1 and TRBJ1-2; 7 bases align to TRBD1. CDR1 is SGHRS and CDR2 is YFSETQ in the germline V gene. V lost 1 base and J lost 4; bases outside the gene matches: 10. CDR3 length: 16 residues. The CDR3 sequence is CASSLTTGARAYGYTF. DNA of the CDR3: TGCGCCAGCAGCTTGACCACAGGGGCTCGCGCCTATGGCTACACCTTC.

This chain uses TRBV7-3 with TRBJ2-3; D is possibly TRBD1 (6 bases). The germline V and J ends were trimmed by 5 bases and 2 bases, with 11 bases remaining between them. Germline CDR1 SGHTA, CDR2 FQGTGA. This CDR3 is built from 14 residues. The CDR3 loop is CASSSQGNTDTQYF. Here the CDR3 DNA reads TGTGCCAGCAGCAGTCAGGGGAACACAGATACGCAGTATTTT.

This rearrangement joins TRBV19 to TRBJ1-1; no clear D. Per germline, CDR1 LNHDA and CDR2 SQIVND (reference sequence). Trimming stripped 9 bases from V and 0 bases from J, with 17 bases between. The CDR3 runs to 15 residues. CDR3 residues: CASRKNNYMNTEAFF. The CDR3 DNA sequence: TGTGCCAGCAGGAAAAATAATTACATGAACACTGAAGCTTTCTTT.

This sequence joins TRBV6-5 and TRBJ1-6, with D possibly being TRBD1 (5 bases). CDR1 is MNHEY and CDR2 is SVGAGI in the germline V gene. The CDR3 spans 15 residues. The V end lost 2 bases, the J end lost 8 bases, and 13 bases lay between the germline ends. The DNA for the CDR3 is TGTGCCAGCAGTTACGGAAGGGGCTTTTATTCACCCCTCCACTTT. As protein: CASSYGRGFYSPLHF.

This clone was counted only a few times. The CDR3 region is CASSSPTTGDTGELFF. Here the CDR3 DNA reads TGTGCCAGCAGCTCCCCTACGACAGGGGACACCGGGGAGCTGTTTTTT. V usage is TRBV28 and J usage is TRBJ2-2, with 8 bases identical to TRBD1. Trimming took 6 bases from V and 3 from J; bases not matched to a gene: 9. Looked up from germline, CDR1 is MDHEN and CDR2 is SYDVKM. The CDR3 length is 16 residues.

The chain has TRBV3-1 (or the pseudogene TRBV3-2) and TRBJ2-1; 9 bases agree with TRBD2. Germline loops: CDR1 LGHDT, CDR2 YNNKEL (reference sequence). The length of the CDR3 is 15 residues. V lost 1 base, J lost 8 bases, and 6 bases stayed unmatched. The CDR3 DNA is TGTGCCAGCAGCCAAGGCACTAGCGGGCTGCATGAGCAGTTCTTC. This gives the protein CASSQGTSGLHEQFF.

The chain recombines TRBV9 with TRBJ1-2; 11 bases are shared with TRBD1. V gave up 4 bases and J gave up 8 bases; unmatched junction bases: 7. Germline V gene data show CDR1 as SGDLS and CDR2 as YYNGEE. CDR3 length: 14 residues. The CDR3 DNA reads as TGTGCCAGCAGCACGGACAGGGGGCTTGGCGGCTACACCTTC. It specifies CASSTDRGLGGYTF.

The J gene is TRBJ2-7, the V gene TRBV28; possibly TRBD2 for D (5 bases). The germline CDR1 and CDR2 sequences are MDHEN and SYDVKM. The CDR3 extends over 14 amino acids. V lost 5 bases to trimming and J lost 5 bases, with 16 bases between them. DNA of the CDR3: TGTGCCAGCAGTCGAGGGAGCAGGACCCACGAGCAGTACTTC. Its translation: CASSRGSRTHEQYF.

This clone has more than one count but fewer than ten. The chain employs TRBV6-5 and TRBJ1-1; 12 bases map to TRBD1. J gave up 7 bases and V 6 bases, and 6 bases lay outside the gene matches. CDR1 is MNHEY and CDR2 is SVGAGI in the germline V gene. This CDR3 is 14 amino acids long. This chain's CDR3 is CASSRDRGLNEAFF. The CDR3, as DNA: TGTGCCAGCAGCCGGGACAGGGGGCTGAATGAAGCTTTCTTT.

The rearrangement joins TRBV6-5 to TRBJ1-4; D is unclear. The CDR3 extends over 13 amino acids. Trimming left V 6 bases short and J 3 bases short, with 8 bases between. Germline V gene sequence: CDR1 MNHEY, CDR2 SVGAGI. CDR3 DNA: TGTGCCAGCAGCTCCACACCTAATGAAAAACTGTTTTTT. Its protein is CASSSTPNEKLFF.

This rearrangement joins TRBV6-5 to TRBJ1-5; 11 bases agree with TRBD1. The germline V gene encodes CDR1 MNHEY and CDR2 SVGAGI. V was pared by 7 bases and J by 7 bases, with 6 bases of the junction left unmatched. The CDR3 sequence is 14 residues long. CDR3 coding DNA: TGTGCCAGCAAAGCCGGACAGGGGGCACAGCCCCAGCATTTT. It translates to CASKAGQGAQPQHF.

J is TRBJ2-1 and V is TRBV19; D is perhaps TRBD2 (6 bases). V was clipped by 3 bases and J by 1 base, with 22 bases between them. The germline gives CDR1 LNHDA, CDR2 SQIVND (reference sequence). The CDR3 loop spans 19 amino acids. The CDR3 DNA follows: TGTGCCAGTAGTATTAACGGGGACTTACACTCTCTTTCCTACAATGAGCAGTTCTTC. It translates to CASSINGDLHSLSYNEQFF.

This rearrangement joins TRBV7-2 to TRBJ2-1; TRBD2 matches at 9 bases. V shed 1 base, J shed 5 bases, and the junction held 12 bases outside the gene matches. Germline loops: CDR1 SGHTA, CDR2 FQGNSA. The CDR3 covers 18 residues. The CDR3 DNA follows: TGTGCCAGCAGCTTAGTCCCCTTTCGCGGGGGGGCCAACAATGAGCAGTTCTTC. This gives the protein CASSLVPFRGGANNEQFF.

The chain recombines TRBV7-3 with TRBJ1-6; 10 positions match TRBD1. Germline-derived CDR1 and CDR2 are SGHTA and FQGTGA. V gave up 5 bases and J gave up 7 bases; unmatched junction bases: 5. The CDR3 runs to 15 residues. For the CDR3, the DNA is TGTGCCAGCAGCAAGACAGGGGGCCCCAATTCACCCCTCCACTTT. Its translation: CASSKTGGPNSPLHF.

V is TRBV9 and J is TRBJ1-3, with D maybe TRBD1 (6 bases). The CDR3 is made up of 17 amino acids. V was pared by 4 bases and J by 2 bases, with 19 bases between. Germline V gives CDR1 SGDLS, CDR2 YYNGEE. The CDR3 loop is CASSPLETRGTGNTIYF. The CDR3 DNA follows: TGTGCCAGCAGCCCCCTAGAGACCAGGGGCACTGGAAACACCATATATTTT.

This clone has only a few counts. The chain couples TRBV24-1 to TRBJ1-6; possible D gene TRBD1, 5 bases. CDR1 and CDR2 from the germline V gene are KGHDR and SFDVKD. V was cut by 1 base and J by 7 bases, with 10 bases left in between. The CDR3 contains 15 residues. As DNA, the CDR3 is TGTGCCACCAGTGATTTCGGGCAGGGAAATTCACCCCTCCACTTT. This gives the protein CATSDFGQGNSPLHF.

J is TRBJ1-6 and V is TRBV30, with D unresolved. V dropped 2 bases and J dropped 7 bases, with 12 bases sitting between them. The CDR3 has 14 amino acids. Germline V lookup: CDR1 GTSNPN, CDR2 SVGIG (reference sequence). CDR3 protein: CAWSFSSSNSPLHF. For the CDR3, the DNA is TGTGCCTGGAGTTTTTCGTCCTCCAATTCACCCCTCCACTTT.

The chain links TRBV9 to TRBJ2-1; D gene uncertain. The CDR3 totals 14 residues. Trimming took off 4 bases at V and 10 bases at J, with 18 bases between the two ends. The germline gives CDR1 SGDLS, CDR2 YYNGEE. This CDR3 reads CASSFLSVGSEQFF. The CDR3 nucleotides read TGTGCCAGCAGCTTCCTGAGCGTGGGTTCCGAGCAGTTCTTC.

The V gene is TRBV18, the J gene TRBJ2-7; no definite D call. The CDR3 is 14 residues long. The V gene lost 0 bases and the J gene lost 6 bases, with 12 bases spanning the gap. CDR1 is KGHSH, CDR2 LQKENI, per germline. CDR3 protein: CASSPPVRSSEQYF. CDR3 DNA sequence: TGTGCCAGCTCACCACCGGTACGGTCTAGCGAGCAGTACTTC.

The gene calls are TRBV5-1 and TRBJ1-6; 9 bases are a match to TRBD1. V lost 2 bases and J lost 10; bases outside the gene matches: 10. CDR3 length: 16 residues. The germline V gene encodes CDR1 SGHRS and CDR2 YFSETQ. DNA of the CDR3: TGCGCCAGCAGCTTCACTGGACAGGGGTCAGGGTCACCCCTCCACTTT. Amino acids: CASSFTGQGSGSPLHF.

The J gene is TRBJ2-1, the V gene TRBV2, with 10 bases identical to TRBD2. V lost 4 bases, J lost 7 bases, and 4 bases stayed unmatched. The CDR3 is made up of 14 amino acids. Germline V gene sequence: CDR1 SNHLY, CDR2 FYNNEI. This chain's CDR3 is CASSAETSGNEQFF. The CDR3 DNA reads TGTGCCAGCAGTGCGGAGACTAGCGGGAATGAGCAGTTCTTC.

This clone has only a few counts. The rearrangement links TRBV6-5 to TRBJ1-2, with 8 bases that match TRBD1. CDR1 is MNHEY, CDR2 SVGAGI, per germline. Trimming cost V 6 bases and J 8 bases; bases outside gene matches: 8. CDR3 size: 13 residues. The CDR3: CASRLGQGGGYTF. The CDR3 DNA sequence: TGTGCCAGCAGGCTCGGACAGGGTGGGGGCTACACCTTC.

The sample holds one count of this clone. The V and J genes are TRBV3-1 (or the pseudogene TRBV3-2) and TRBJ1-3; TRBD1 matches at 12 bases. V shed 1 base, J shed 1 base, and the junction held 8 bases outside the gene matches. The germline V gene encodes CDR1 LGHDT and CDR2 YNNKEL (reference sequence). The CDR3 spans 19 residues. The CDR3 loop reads CASSQVWGQGAGSGNTIYF. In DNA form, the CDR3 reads TGTGCCAGCAGCCAAGTTTGGGGACAGGGGGCTGGTTCTGGAAACACCATATATTTT.

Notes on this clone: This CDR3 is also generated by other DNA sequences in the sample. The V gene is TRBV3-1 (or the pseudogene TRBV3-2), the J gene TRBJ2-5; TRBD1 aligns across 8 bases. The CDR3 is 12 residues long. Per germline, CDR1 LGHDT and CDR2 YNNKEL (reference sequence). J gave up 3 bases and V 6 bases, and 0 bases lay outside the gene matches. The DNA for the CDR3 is TGTGCCAGCAGGGACAGGGAAGAGACCCAGTACTTC. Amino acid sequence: CASRDREETQYF.